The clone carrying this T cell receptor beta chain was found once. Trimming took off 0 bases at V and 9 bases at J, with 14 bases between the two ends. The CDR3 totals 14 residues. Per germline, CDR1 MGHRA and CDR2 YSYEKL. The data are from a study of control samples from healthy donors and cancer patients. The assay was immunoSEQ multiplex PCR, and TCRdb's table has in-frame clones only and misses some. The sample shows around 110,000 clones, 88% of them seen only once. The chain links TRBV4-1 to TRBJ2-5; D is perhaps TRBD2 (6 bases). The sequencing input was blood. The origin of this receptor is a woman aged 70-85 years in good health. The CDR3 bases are TGCGCCAGCAGCCAAGAGTTACTAGCTGGGGCCCAGTACTTC. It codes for CASSQELLAGAQYF.